One and the same sample provided the 10 T cell receptor beta chains below, sequenced in a study of a mutant IDH1 vaccine in newly diagnosed glioma. The table came from immunoSEQ multiplex PCR; TCRdb's copy has only in-frame clones and leaves some out. This sample yields about 46,000 clones, of which 80% to 90% are seen a single time; roughly 2.4% belongs to the top ten. Documented time point: baseline, week 1 (first vaccination visit). The treatment was: pre-vaccination baseline after standard-of-care therapy. Source: PBMCs, taken from a glioma patient treated with radiotherapy, temozolomide or both. These receptors came from a man aged 35-49 years with glioma.

This chain connects TRBV11-2 to TRBJ2-2; no reliable D call. With 8 bases removed from V and 0 bases from J, the gap between germline ends came to 7 bases. The CDR3 is 13 amino acids. Germline V CDR1 and CDR2: SGHAT, FQNNGV. The CDR3 reads CASRFANTGELFF. CDR3 coding DNA: TGTGCCAGCCGGTTTGCGAACACCGGGGAGCTGTTTTTT.

The chain is built from TRBV5-1 and TRBJ2-1; either TRBD1 or TRBD2 may fit D (5 bases each). The CDR3 sequence is 16 residues long. The V gene lost 0 bases and the J gene lost 0 bases, with 10 bases spanning the gap. The germline gives CDR1 SGHRS, CDR2 YFSETQ. CDR3 sequence reads: CASSLVWGSSYNEQFF. In nucleotides, the CDR3 is TGCGCCAGCAGCTTGGTTTGGGGGAGCTCCTACAATGAGCAGTTCTTC.

The rearrangement links TRBV7-2 to TRBJ1-1, with D unclear. Trimming removed 3 bases at V and 1 base at J, with 9 bases between. There are 14 residues in the CDR3. CDR1 is SGHTA, CDR2 FQGNSA, per germline. CDR3 bases: TGTGCCAGCAGCTTCGCGGCGGGGAACACTGAAGCTTTCTTT. This encodes CASSFAAGNTEAFF.

The chain couples TRBV25-1 to TRBJ1-5, with D tentatively TRBD1 (6 bases). V lost 5 bases, J lost 6 bases, and 20 bases lay in between. The CDR3 has 16 amino acids. Germline values: CDR1 MGHDK, CDR2 SYGVNS. CDR3 amino acids: CASSSGDNLGGQPQHF. CDR3 bases: TGTGCCAGCAGTAGTGGGGACAACCTCGGGGGTCAGCCCCAGCATTTT.

This clone was picked up a small number of times. This chain joins TRBV5-1 and TRBJ1-4; D uncertain. Per the germline V gene, CDR1 is SGHRS and CDR2 is YFSETQ. The length of the CDR3 is 11 residues. Trimming pared 0 bases from V and 8 bases from J, leaving 2 bases between. The CDR3 sequence: CASSLDEKLFF. The CDR3 DNA reads as TGCGCCAGCAGCTTGGACGAAAAACTGTTTTTT.

The chain joins TRBV6-6 to TRBJ2-4; tentatively, D is TRBD1 (6 bases). CDR1 is MNHNY and CDR2 is SVGAGI in the germline V gene (reference sequence). V lost 1 base and J lost 1, with 11 bases in between. CDR3 length: 16 amino acids. The CDR3 sequence is CASSYYRDKAKNIQYF. In DNA, the CDR3 is TGTGCCAGCAGTTACTACCGGGACAAGGCCAAAAACATTCAGTACTTC.

The gene calls are TRBV4-2 and TRBJ2-7; D unresolved. V was cut by 5 bases and J by 5 bases, with 25 bases left in between. CDR3 size: 17 residues. The V gene's germline CDR1 is LGHNA and CDR2 YNFKEQ. In nucleotides, the CDR3 is TGTGCCAGCAGCTCAACCGTACCGTCCGGCTGGTCGGACGAGCAGTACTTC. Translated, it gives CASSSTVPSGWSDEQYF.

This clone occurred a few times. The V call is TRBV14, the J call TRBJ2-5; the D gene could be TRBD1 or TRBD2 (6 bases each). This CDR3 has 16 amino acids. V shed 1 base and J shed 5 bases, with 17 bases lying between them. CDR1 and CDR2 (germline): SGHDN, FVKESK. The CDR3 sequence: CASSQVVRGGWETQYF. In DNA, the CDR3 is TGTGCCAGCAGCCAAGTCGTCAGGGGAGGTTGGGAGACCCAGTACTTC.

The V call is TRBV9, the J call TRBJ1-2; 9 bases line up with TRBD1. The CDR3 loop spans 19 amino acids. Germline-derived CDR1 and CDR2 are SGDLS and YYNGEE. The junction had 15 bases not matched to a gene; V was cut back by 3 bases and J by 0 bases. The CDR3 protein is CASSGTGQGGTPANYGYTF. The CDR3 DNA reads as TGTGCCAGCAGCGGAACGGGACAGGGAGGCACCCCTGCTAACTATGGCTACACCTTC.

The V gene is TRBV11-2, the J gene TRBJ1-1; D is unclear. V was clipped by 2 bases and J by 1 base, with 5 bases between them. Germline values: CDR1 SGHAT, CDR2 FQNNGV. The CDR3 runs to 13 residues. CDR3 coding DNA: TGTGCCAGCAGCTTACAAAGGAACACTGAAGCTTTCTTT. This gives the protein CASSLQRNTEAFF.